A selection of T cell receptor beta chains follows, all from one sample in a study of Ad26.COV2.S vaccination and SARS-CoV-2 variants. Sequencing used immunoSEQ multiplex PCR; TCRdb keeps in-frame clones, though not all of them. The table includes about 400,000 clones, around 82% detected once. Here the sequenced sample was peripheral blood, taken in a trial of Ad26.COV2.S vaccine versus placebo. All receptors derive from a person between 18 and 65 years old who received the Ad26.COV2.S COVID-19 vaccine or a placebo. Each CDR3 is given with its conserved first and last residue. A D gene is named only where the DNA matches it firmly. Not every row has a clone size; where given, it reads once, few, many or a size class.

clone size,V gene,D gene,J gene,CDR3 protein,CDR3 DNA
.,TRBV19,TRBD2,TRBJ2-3,CASEPRPGLASDTQYF,TGTGCCAGTGAGCCTCGACCGGGACTAGCTTCCGATACGCAGTATTTT
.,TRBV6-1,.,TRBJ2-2,CASSEVRAGELFF,TGTGCCAGCAGTGAAGTCAGGGCCGGGGAGCTGTTTTTT
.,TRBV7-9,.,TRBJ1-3,CASSLTFSGNTIYF,TGTGCCAGCAGCTTAACTTTCTCTGGAAACACCATATATTTT
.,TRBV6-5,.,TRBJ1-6,CASSYGAGPNSPLHF,TGTGCCAGCAGTTACGGAGCAGGTCCTAATTCACCCCTCCACTTT
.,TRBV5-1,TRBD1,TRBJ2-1,CASSFRDRGLNEQFF,TGCGCCAGCAGCTTCCGGGACAGGGGATTAAATGAGCAGTTCTTC
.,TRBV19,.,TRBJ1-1,CASTREGMNTEAFF,TGTGCCAGTACCCGAGAGGGAATGAACACTGAAGCTTTCTTT
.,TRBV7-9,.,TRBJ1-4,CASSFRDTALFF,TGTGCCAGCAGCTTTAGGGACACCGCTCTGTTTTTT
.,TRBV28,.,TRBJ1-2,CASSLYPVASFTF,TGTGCCAGCAGTTTATATCCGGTGGCAAGTTTCACCTTC
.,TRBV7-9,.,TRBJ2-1,CASSFRGIYNEQFF,TGTGCCAGCAGCTTTAGGGGGATCTACAATGAGCAGTTCTTC
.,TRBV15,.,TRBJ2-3,CATSRALAATDTQYF,TGTGCCACCAGCAGGGCCTTAGCGGCCACAGATACGCAGTATTTT
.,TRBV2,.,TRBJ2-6,CASSERSGANVLTF,TGTGCCAGCAGTGAGCGCTCTGGGGCCAACGTCCTGACTTTC
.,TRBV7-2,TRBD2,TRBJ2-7,CASSAGGSAYEQYF,TGTGCCAGCAGCGCAGGCGGGAGCGCCTACGAGCAGTACTTC
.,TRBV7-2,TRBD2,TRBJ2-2,CASSLLAGGTGELFF,TGTGCCAGCAGCCTGCTAGCGGGAGGAACCGGGGAGCTGTTTTTT
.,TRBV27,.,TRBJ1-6,CASRRTDINSPLHF,TGTGCCAGCAGACGGACGGACATTAATTCACCCCTCCACTTT
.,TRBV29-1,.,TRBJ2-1,CSARSTSQEQFF,TGCAGCGCCCGAAGTACCTCGCAGGAGCAGTTCTTC
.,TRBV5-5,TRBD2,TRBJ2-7,CASSFLSLGGNEQYF,TGTGCCAGCAGCTTTTTATCTTTGGGGGGGAACGAGCAGTACTTC
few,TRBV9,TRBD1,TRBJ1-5,CASSAGPGGPQHF,TGTGCCAGCAGCGCCGGGCCAGGGGGGCCCCAGCATTTT
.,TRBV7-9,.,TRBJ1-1,CASSTTGNTEAFF,TGTGCCAGCAGCACGACAGGGAACACTGAAGCTTTCTTT
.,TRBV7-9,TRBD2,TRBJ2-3,CASSLGSSGILDTQYF,TGTGCCAGCAGCTTAGGATCTAGCGGGATTCTAGATACGCAGTATTTT
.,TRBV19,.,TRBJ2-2,CASEFGLTNTGELFF,TGTGCCAGTGAGTTCGGACTGACGAACACCGGGGAGCTGTTTTTT
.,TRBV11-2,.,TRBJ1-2,CASTVFGGGDYGYTF,TGTGCCAGCACCGTTTTCGGGGGGGGCGACTATGGCTACACCTTC
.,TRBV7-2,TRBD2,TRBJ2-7,CASSSDGASGSPYEQYF,TGTGCCAGCAGCTCGGACGGGGCTAGCGGGAGCCCCTACGAGCAGTACTTC
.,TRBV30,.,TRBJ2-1,CAWSAWGQGEQFF,TGTGCCTGGAGTGCTTGGGGGCAGGGTGAGCAGTTCTTC
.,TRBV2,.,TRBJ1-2,CASSLLTRDGYTF,TGTGCCAGCAGCCTCTTAACGCGGGATGGCTACACCTTC
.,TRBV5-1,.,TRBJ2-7,CASSGQVTAYEQYF,TGCGCCAGCAGCGGCCAGGTTACCGCCTACGAGCAGTACTTC
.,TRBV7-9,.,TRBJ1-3,CASSWGSGVGNTIYF,TGTGCCAGCAGCTGGGGATCGGGCGTTGGAAACACCATATATTTT
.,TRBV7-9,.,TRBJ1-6,CASSLGWADSPLHF,TGTGCCAGCAGCTTAGGTTGGGCGGATTCACCCCTCCACTTT
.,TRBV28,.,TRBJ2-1,CASSLYPRASYNEQFF,TGTGCCAGCAGTTTATATCCCAGGGCCTCCTACAATGAGCAGTTCTTC
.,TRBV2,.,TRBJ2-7,CASTPVGEQYF,TGTGCCAGCACCCCGGTCGGAGAGCAGTACTTC
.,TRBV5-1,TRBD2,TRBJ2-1,CASSLRLAGYNEQFF,TGCGCCAGCAGCTTGAGACTAGCGGGTTACAATGAGCAGTTCTTC
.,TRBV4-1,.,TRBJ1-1,CASSQEWSSGRRATEAFF,TGCGCCAGCAGCCAAGAATGGAGCTCGGGGCGTCGAGCCACTGAAGCTTTCTTT
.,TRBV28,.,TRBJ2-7,CASSLLHGLFF,TGTGCCAGCAGTTTACTGCACGGCCTCTTCTTC
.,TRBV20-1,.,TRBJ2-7,CSAINGGGQYF,TGCAGTGCTATTAATGGCGGAGGGCAGTACTTC
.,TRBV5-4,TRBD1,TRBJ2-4,CASSPSGQRKNIQYF,TGTGCCAGCAGCCCATCGGGACAGAGGAAGAACATTCAGTACTTC
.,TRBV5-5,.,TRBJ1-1,CASSLGGMNTEAFF,TGTGCCAGCAGCTTAGGGGGGATGAACACTGAAGCTTTCTTT
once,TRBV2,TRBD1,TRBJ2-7,CATGQGGEQYF,TGTGCCACGGGACAGGGGGGAGAGCAGTACTTC
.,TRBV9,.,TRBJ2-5,CASSVAGSETQYF,TGTGCCAGCAGCGTAGCAGGATCGGAGACCCAGTACTTC
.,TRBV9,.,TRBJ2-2,CASSVRQYNTGELFF,TGTGCCAGCAGTGTACGACAGTACAACACCGGGGAGCTGTTTTTT
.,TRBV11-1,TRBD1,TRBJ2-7,CASSLETGGAYEQYF,TGTGCCAGCAGCTTAGAGACAGGGGGTGCCTACGAGCAGTACTTC
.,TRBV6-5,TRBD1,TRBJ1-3,CASSPDRGQNTIYF,TGTGCCAGCAGTCCGGACAGGGGGCAGAACACCATATATTTT
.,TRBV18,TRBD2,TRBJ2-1,CASSHLAGNNEQFF,TGTGCCAGCTCACACCTAGCGGGAAACAATGAGCAGTTCTTC
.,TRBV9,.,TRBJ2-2,CASSWRAGELFF,TGTGCCAGCAGCTGGAGGGCCGGGGAGCTGTTTTTT
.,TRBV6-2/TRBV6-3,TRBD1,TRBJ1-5,CASSYPTGGIQPQHF,TGTGCCAGCAGTTACCCGACAGGGGGAATTCAGCCCCAGCATTTT
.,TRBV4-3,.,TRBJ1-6,CASSQDPAGTRSPLHF,TGCGCCAGCAGCCAAGATCCCGCAGGGACCCGTTCACCCCTCCACTTT
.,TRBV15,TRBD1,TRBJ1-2,CATSQGQGRYYGYTF,TGTGCCACCAGCCAAGGACAGGGTCGTTACTATGGCTACACCTTC
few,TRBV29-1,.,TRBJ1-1,CSVERMNTEAFF,TGCAGCGTCGAGCGGATGAACACTGAAGCTTTCTTT
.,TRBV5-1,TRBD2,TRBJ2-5,CASSLRSGRETQYF,TGCGCCAGCAGCTTGCGGAGCGGGAGAGAGACCCAGTACTTC
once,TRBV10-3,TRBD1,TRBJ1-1,CAIRAGTGLNTEAFF,TGTGCCATCAGAGCCGGGACAGGGCTTAACACTGAAGCTTTCTTT
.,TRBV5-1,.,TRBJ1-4,CASSPNSGSYEKLFF,TGCGCCAGCAGCCCTAACAGTGGCTCGTATGAAAAACTGTTTTTT
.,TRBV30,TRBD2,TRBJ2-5,CAWTQPLQGLAGVALQETQYF,TGTGCCTGGACCCAGCCCCTTCAGGGACTAGCGGGGGTGGCCCTCCAAGAGACCCAGTACTTC
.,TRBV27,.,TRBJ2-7,CASSPPTYSGLSYEQYF,TGTGCCAGCAGTCCCCCCACCTATAGCGGCTTATCCTACGAGCAGTACTTC
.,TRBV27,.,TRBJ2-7,CASSLSAGNYEQYF,TGTGCCAGCAGTTTATCGGCCGGCAACTACGAGCAGTACTTC
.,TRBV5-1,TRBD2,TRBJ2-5,CASGPLAGVETQYF,TGCGCCAGCGGTCCTCTAGCGGGAGTGGAGACCCAGTACTTC
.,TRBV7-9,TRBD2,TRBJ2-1,CASSFGRDEQFF,TGTGCCAGCAGCTTCGGGAGGGATGAGCAGTTCTTC